The clone carrying this T cell receptor (beta chain) showed up just a few times. The antigen remains undetermined. For the second PCR, which ran for 7 to 11 cycles, a sample-barcoded 5' primer and a J-beta primer mix were used. TCRdb analysed the 5' RACE reads with MiXCR anew, one entry per CDR3 protein. This table holds about 2 million distinct CDR3 sequences, roughly 49% found once. The data were taken from a study of blood T cells in healthy people across ages. The authors drew about 9.5 milliliters of peripheral blood from each donor. The study, taken as a whole, reports: The CMV status of each donor remained undetermined, and this could have confounded shifts in expanded clonotypes.

Deletions cut 8 bases from V and 12 bases from J, with 17 bases between. The CDR3 is 11 amino acids. Germline V gene data show CDR1 as MNHEY and CDR2 as SMNVEV (reference sequence). Sequenced material: blood. The V call is TRBV27, the J call TRBJ2-7; TRBD1 or TRBD2 may be the D gene (6 bases each). The clonotype comes from a woman in her 40s in good health. The CDR3 sequence is CASGGGRGGYF. In nucleotides, the CDR3 is TGTGCCAGCGGAGGTGGCAGGGGAGGGTACTTC.